This T cell receptor (beta chain) was retrieved from a study of response to subunit inactivated influenza vaccine. TCRdb recomputed calls from the RT-PCR reads with MiXCR, one row per CDR3 protein. Of 150,000 to 200,000 distinct CDR3 sequences listed, around 9.2% are singletons. CDR1 is MNHEY and CDR2 is SMNVEV in the germline V gene (reference sequence). V lost 3 bases to trimming and J lost 7 bases, with 10 bases between them. This CDR3 has 13 residues. Concerning this clonotype itself: No antigen is known for it.

Study-wide findings and caveats: Authors suggested that a seasonal influenza vaccination recruits few new T cells each time.

The specimen was non-naive T cells sorted from PBMCs, collected on the day of vaccination. The sequence was collected from a man aged 45-60 years who received an inactivated influenza vaccine. This sequence joins TRBV27 and TRBJ2-1; D is perhaps TRBD2 (6 bases). The CDR3 sequence: CASSFTSLNEQFF. CDR3 DNA sequence: TGTGCCAGCAGTTTTACTAGCCTTAATGAGCAGTTCTTC.